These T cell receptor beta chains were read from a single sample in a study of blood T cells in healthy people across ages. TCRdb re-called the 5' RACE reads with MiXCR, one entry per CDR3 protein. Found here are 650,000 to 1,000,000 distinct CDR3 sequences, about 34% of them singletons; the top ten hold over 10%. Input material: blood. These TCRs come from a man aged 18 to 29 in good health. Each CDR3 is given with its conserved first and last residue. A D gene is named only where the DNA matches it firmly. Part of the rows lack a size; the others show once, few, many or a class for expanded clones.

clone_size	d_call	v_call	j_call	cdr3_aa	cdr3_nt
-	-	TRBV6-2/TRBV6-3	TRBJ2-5	CASSYVPGDYVTQETQYF	TGTGCCAGCAGTTACGTACCAGGGGACTACGTTACCCAAGAGACCCAGTACTTC
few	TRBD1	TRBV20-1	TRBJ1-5	CSARRQGNSNQPQHF	TGCAGTGCTCGAAGACAGGGGAATAGCAATCAGCCCCAGCATTTT
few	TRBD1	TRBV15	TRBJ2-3	CATSSDRGLTDTQYF	TGTGCCACCAGCAGCGACAGGGGGCTCACAGATACGCAGTATTTT
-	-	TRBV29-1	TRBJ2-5	CSGGAETQYF	TGCAGCGGTGGTGCGGAGACCCAGTACTTC
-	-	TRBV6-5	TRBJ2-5	CASSYSKGGGINEQYF	TGTGCCAGCAGTTATTCCAAGGGAGGTGGGATCAATGAGCAGTACTTC
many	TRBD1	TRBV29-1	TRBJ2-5	CSVGTGDGETQYF	TGCAGCGTTGGGACAGGGGATGGAGAGACCCAGTACTTC
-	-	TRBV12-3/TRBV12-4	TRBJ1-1	CASSPRRDAEAFF	TGTGCCAGCAGTCCCAGGAGGGACGCTGAAGCTTTCTTT
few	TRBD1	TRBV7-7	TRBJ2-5	CASSLSGQSATQYF	TGTGCCAGCAGCCTATCGGGACAGTCGGCCACCCAGTACTTC
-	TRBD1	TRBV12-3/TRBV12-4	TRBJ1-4	CASSLDRAHNEKLFF	TGTGCCAGCAGTCTTGACAGGGCCCATAATGAAAAACTGTTTTTT
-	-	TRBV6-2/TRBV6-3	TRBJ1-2	CASSRYRDDGYTF	TGTGCCAGCAGCCGTTACAGGGACGATGGCTACACCTTC
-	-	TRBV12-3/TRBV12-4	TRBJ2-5	CASSLLIYNEQYF	TGTGCCAGCAGTTTATTAATCTACAATGAGCAGTACTTC